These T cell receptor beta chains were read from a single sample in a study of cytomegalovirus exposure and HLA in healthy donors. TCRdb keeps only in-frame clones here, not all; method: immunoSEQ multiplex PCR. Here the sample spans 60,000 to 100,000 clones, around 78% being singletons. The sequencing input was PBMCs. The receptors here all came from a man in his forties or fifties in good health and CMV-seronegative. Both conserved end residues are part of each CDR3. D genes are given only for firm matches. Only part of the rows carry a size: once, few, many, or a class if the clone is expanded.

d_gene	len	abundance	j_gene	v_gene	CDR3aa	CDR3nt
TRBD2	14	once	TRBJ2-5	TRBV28	CASSLGGIGETQYF	TGTGCCAGCAGCCTGGGGGGGATCGGAGAGACCCAGTACTTC
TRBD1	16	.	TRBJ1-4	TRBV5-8	CASSLTRQGLHEKLFF	TGTGCCAGCAGCTTGACGCGACAGGGGTTACATGAAAAACTGTTTTTT
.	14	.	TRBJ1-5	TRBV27	CASSSRTVDQPQHF	TGTGCCAGCAGTTCCCGGACAGTCGATCAGCCCCAGCATTTT
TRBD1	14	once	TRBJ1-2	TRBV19	CATSRTGSAYGYTF	TGTGCCACCTCTCGGACAGGGTCTGCCTATGGCTACACCTTC
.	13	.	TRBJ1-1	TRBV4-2	CASSQELQGEAFF	TGTGCCAGCAGCCAAGAACTACAGGGTGAAGCTTTCTTT
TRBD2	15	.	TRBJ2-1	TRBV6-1	CASSEGTSGRNEQFF	TGTGCCAGCAGTGAAGGGACTAGCGGGAGAAATGAGCAGTTCTTC
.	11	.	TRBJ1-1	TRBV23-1	CASHPQVEAFF	TGCGCCAGCCACCCTCAGGTTGAAGCTTTCTTT
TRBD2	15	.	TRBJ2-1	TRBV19	CASSPGTSGINEQFF	TGTGCCAGTAGCCCCGGGACTAGCGGGATAAATGAGCAGTTCTTC
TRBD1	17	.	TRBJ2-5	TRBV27	CASSLSGTGDLGETQYF	TGTGCCAGCAGTTTATCCGGGACAGGGGACCTTGGGGAGACCCAGTACTTC
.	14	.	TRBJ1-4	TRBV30	CAWSRQGINEKLFF	TGTGCCTGGAGTAGGCAGGGCATAAATGAAAAACTGTTTTTT
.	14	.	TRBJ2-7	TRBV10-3	CAISGGGGGGEQYF	TGTGCCATCAGTGGGGGAGGGGGAGGAGGCGAGCAGTACTTC
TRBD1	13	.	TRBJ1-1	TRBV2	CASSATGTAEAFF	TGTGCCAGCAGTGCGACAGGGACCGCTGAAGCTTTCTTT
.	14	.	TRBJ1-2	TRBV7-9	CASSLGTARYGYTF	TGTGCCAGCAGCTTAGGGACAGCGCGATATGGCTACACCTTC
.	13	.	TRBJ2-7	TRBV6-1	CASSTSPTYEQYF	TGTGCCAGCAGTACTTCCCCCACTTACGAGCAGTACTTC
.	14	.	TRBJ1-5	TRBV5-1	CASSSGDGGQPQHF	TGCGCCAGCAGCTCAGGGGATGGAGGTCAGCCCCAGCATTTT
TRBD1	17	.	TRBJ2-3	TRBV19	CASSETRQGVLPDTQYF	TGTGCCAGTAGTGAAACAAGACAGGGGGTTTTGCCAGATACGCAGTATTTT